This TCR beta chain was identified during a study of blood T cell repertoires in COVID-19. Study in general: The United States, Italy and Spain provided the acute and convalescent COVID-19 samples. Sample material is recorded as cDNA or gDNA derived from T cells, B-cell-depleted T cells, or PBMCs.

In the original analysis: The authors estimated nucleated cell counts from reference gene primer amplification. The assay was immunoSEQ multiplex PCR, and TCRdb's table has in-frame clones only and misses some. V and J calls and clone size follow that table, whereas D and trimming were derived from the DNA. Of 35,000 to 50,000 clones listed, around 80% are singletons. Germline V gene sequence: CDR1 MNHNS, CDR2 SASEGT. J lost 6 bases, V lost 3 bases, and 6 bases had no gene match. The CDR3 has 15 residues. The V gene is TRBV6-1, the J gene TRBJ2-7, with TRBD2 identical over 12 bases. Sequenced sample: peripheral blood. The sequence was collected from a man aged 55 to 70 in a cohort sampled during active COVID-19. The CDR3: CASSETSGRSGEQYF. In DNA, the CDR3 is TGTGCCAGCAGTGAGACTAGCGGGAGATCAGGCGAGCAGTACTTC.